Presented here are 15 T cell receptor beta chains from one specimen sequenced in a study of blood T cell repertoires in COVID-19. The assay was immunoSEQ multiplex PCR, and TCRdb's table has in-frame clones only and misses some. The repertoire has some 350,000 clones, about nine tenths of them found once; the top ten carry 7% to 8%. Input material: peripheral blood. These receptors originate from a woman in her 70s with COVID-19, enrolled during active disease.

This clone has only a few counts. The CDR3 sequence is CASSQGQGRTEAFF. The CDR3 coding sequence is TGTGCCAGCAGCCAGGGACAGGGACGGACTGAAGCTTTCTTT. This chain uses TRBV3-1 (or the pseudogene TRBV3-2) with TRBJ1-1; TRBD1 matches at 9 bases. CDR1 LGHDT and CDR2 YNNKEL come from the germline V gene (reference sequence). This CDR3 contains 14 residues. V was clipped by 3 bases and J by 5 bases; unmatched bases: 4.

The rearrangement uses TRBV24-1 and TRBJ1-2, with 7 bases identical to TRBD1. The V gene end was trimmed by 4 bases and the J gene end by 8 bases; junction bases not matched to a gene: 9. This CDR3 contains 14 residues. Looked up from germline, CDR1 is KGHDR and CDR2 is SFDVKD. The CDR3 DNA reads TGTGCCACCAGTGACCCGGGACAGTTGGAGGGCTACACCTTC. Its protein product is CATSDPGQLEGYTF.

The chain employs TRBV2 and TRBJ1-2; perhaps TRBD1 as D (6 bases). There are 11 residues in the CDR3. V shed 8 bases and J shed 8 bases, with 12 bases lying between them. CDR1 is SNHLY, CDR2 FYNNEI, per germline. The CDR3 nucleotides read TGTGCCAGCCGATCGGGGGGCGGCTACACCTTC. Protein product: CASRSGGGYTF.

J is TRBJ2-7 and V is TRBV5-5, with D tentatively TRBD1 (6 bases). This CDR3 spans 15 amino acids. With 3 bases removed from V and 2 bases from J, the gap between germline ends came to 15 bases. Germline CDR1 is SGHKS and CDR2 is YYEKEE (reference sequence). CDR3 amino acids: CASSSGQGITYEQYF. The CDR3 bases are TGTGCCAGCAGCTCGGGACAAGGGATAACCTACGAGCAGTACTTC.

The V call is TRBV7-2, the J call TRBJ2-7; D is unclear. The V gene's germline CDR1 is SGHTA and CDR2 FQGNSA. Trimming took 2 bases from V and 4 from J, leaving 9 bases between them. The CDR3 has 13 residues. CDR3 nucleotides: TGTGCCAGCAGCTTAAACCGCAGGTACGAGCAGTACTTC. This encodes CASSLNRRYEQYF. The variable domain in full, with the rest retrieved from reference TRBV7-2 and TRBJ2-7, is GAGVSQSPSNKVTEKGKDVELRCDPISGHTALYWYRQSLGQGLEFLIYFQGNSAPDKSGLPSDRFSAERTGGSVSTLTIQRTQQEDSAVYLCASSLNRRYEQYFGPGTRLTVT.

The CDR3 spells CASMNPNWGTYGYTF. As DNA, the CDR3 is TGTGCCAGCATGAACCCCAATTGGGGCACCTATGGCTACACCTTC. The genes are TRBV6-5 and TRBJ1-2, with TRBD1 as a possible D gene (5 bases). This CDR3 comprises 15 residues. Per germline, CDR1 MNHEY and CDR2 SVGAGI. The V gene lost 7 bases and the J gene lost 4 bases, with 19 bases spanning the gap.

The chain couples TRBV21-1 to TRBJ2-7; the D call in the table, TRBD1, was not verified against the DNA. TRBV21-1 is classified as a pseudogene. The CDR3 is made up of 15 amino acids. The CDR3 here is CASSKAGGRSPGQYF. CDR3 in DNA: TGTGCCAGCAGCAAAGCAGGGGGACGGTCCCCCGGGCAGTACTTC.

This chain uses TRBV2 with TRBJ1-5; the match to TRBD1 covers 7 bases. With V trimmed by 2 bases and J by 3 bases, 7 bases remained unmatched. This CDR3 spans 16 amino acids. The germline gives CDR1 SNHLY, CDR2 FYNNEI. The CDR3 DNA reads TGTGCCAGCAGTGAAAGAGAGAGGGGGCCCAATCAGCCCCAGCATTTT. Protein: CASSERERGPNQPQHF.

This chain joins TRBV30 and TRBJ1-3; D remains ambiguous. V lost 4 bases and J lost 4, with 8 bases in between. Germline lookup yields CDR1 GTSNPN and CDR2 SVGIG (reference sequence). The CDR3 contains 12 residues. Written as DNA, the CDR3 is TGTGCCTGGAAGGGAGGCGGAAACACCATATATTTT. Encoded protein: CAWKGGGNTIYF.

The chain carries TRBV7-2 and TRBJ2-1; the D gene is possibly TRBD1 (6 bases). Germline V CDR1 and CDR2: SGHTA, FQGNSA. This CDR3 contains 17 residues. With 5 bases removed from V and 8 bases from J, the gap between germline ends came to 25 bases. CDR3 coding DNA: TGTGCCAGCAGCCAACACAGGGCGGGCGTTCCTGGGGATGAGCAGTTCTTC. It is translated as CASSQHRAGVPGDEQFF.

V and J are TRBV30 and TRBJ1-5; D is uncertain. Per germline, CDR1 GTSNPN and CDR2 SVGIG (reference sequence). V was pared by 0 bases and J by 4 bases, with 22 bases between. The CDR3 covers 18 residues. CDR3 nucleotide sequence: TGTGCCTGGAGTGTACCCCCTCGCCTGGCGAGGGATAATCAGCCCCAGCATTTT. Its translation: CAWSVPPRLARDNQPQHF.

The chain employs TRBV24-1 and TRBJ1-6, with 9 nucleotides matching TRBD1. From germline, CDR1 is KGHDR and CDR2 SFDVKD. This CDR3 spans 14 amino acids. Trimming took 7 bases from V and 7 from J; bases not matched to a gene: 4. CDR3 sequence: CATSDRGSNSPLHF. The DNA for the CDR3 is TGTGCCACCAGCGACAGGGGGTCGAATTCACCCCTCCACTTT.

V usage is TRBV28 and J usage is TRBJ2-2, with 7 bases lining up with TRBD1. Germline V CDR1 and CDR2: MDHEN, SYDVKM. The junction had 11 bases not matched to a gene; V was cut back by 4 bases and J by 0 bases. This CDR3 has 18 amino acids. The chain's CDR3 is CASSSSPGQVANTGELFF. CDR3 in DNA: TGTGCCAGCAGTTCTTCCCCCGGACAGGTCGCGAACACCGGGGAGCTGTTTTTT. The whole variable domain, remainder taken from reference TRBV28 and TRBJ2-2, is DVKVTQSSRYLVKRTGEKVFLECVQDMDHENMFWYRQDPGLGLRLIYFSYDVKMKEKGDIPEGYSVSREKKERFSLILESASTNQTSMYLCASSSSPGQVANTGELFFGEGSRLTVL.

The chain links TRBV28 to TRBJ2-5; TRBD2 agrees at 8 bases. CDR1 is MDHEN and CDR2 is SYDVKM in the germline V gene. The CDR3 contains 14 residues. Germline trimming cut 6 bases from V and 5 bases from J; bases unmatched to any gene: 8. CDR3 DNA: TGTGCCAGCAGCCGGAGCGGGGGCGGGGAGACCCAGTACTTC. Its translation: CASSRSGGGETQYF. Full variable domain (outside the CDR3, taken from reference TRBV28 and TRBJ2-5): DVKVTQSSRYLVKRTGEKVFLECVQDMDHENMFWYRQDPGLGLRLIYFSYDVKMKEKGDIPEGYSVSREKKERFSLILESASTNQTSMYLCASSRSGGGETQYFGPGTRLLVL.

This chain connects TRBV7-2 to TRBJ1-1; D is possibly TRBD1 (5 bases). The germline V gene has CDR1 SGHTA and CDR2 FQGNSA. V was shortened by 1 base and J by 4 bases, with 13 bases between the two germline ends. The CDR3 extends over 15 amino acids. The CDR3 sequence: CASSLEAGWSTEAFF. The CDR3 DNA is TGTGCCAGCAGCTTAGAGGCAGGGTGGAGCACTGAAGCTTTCTTT.